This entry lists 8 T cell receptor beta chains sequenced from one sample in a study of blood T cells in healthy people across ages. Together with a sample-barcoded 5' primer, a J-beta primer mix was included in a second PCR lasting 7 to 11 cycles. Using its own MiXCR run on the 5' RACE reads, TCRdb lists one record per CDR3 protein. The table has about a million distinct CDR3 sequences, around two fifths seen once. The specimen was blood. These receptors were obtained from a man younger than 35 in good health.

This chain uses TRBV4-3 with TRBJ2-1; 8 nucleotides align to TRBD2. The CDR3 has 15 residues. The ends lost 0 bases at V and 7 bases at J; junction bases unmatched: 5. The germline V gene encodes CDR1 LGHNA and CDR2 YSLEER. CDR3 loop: CASSQEGTSWNEQFF. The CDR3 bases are TGCGCCAGCAGCCAAGAGGGGACTAGTTGGAATGAGCAGTTCTTC.

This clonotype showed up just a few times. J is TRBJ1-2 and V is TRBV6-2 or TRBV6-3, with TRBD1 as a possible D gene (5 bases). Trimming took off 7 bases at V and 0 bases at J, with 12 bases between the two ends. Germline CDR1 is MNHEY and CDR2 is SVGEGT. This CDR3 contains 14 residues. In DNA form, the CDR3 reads TGTGCCAGCAAAAAAGGGGAAACTAACTATGGCTACACCTTC. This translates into CASKKGETNYGYTF.

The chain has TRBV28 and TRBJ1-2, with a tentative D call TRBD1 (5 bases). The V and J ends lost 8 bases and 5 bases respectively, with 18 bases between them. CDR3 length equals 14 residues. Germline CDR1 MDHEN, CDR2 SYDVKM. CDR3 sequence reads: CASSSRGRPYGYTF. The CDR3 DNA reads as TGTGCCAGCTCTAGTAGGGGTCGTCCATATGGCTACACCTTC.

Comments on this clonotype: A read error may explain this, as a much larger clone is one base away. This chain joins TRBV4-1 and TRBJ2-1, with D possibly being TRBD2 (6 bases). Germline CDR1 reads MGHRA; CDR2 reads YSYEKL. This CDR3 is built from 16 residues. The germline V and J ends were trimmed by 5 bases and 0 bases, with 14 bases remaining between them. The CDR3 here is CASSNRRESSYNEQFF. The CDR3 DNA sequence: TGCGCCAGCAGCAACAGACGGGAGAGCTCCTACAATGAGCAGTTCTTC.

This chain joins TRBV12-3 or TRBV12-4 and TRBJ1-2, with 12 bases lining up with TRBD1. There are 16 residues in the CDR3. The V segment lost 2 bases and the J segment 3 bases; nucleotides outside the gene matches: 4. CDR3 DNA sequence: TGTGCCAGCAGTTTAAGCGGGACAGGGGGCTACTATGGCTACACCTTC. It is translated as CASSLSGTGGYYGYTF.

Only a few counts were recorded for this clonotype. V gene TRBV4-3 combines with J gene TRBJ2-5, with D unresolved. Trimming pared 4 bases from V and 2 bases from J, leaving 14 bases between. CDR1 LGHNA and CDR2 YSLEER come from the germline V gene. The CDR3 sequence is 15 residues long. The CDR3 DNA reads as TGCGCCAGCAGCCCAACTGTGGGGTTACAAGAGACCCAGTACTTC. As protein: CASSPTVGLQETQYF.

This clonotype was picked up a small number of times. CDR3 nucleotide sequence: TGTGCCAGCAGTTCCAGGGGGGGGGGTGGAGGCAATCAGCCCCAGCATTTT. It encodes CASSSRGGGGGNQPQHF. The chain links TRBV27 to TRBJ1-5, with 7 bases matching TRBD1. Germline V gene lookup returns CDR1 MNHEY and CDR2 SMNVEV (reference sequence). CDR3 length: 17 amino acids. J gave up 2 bases and V 4 bases, and 11 bases lay outside the gene matches.

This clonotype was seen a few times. CDR3 sequence reads: CASSQESWSQGHEQFF. The CDR3 DNA reads TGCGCCAGCAGCCAAGAGAGTTGGTCTCAGGGCCATGAGCAGTTCTTC. This chain uses TRBV4-1 with TRBJ2-1; a weak D match, TRBD1 (5 bases). The CDR3 has 16 residues. Trimming pared 0 bases from V and 8 bases from J, leaving 17 bases between. Germline CDR1 reads MGHRA; CDR2 reads YSYEKL.